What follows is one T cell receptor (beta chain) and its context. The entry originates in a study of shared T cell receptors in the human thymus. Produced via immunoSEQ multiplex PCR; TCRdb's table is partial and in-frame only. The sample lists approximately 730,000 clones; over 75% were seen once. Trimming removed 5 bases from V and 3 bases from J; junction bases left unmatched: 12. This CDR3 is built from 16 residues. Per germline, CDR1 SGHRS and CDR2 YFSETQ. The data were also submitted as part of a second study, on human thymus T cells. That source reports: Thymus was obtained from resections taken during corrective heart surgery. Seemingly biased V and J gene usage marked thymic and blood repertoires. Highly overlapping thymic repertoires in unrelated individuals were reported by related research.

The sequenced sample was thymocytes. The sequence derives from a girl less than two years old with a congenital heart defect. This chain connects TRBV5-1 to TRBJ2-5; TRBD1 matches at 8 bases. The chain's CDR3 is CASSCRRTGRKETQYF. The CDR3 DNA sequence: TGCGCCAGCAGTTGCCGCCGGACAGGGAGGAAAGAGACCCAGTACTTC.